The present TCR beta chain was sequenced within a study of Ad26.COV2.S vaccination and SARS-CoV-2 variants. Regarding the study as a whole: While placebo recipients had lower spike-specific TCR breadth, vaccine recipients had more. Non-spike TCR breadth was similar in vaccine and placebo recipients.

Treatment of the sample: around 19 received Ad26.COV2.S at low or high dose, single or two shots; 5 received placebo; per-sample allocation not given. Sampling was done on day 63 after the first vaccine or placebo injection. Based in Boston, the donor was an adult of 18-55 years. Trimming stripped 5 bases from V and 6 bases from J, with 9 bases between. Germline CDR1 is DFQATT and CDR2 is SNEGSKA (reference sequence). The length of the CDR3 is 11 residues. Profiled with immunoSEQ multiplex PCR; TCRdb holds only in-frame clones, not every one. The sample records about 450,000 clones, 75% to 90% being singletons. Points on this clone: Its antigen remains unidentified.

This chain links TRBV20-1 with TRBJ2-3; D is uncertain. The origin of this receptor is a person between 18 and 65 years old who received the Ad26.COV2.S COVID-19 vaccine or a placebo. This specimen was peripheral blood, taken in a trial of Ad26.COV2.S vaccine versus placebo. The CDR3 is CSAPSGDTQYF. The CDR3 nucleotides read TGCAGTGCTCCTAGTGGGGATACGCAGTATTTT.